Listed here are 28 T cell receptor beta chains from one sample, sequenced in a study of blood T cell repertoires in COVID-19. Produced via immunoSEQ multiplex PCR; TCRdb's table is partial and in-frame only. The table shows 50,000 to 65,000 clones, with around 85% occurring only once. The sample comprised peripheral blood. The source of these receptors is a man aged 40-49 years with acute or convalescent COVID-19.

CDR3 sequence reads: CASSPQGRGTGELFF. The CDR3 DNA is TGTGCCAGCAGCCCCCAGGGGAGAGGCACCGGGGAGCTGTTTTTT. The chain has TRBV21-1 and TRBJ2-2; the D call of TRBD1 is as the table states it, not checked on the DNA. TRBV21-1 has pseudogene status. This CDR3 comprises 15 residues.

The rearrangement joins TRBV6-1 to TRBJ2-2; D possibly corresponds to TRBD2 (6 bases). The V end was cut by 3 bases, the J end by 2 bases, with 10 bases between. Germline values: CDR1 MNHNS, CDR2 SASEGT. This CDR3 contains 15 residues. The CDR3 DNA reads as TGTGCCAGCAGTGACCAGCGGGTAAACACCGGGGAGCTGTTTTTT. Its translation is CASSDQRVNTGELFF.

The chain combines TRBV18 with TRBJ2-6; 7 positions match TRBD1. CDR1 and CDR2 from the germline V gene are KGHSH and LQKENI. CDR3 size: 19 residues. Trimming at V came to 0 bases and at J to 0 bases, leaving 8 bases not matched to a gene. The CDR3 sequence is CASSPPVGGPSSGANVLTF. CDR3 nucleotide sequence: TGTGCCAGCTCACCACCGGTAGGGGGCCCAAGCTCTGGGGCCAACGTCCTGACTTTC. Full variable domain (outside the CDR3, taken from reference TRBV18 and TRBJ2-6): NAGVMQNPRHLVRRRGQEARLRCSPMKGHSHVYWYRQLPEEGLKFMVYLQKENIIDESGMPKERFSAEFPKEGPSILRIQQVVRGDSAAYFCASSPPVGGPSSGANVLTFGAGSRLTVL.

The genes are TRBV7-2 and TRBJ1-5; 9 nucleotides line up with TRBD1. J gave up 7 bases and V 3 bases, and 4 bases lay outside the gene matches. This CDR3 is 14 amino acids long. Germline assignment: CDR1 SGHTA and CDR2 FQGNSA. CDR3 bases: TGTGCCAGCAGCTTGGGACAGGGCTACCAGCCCCAGCATTTT. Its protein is CASSLGQGYQPQHF.

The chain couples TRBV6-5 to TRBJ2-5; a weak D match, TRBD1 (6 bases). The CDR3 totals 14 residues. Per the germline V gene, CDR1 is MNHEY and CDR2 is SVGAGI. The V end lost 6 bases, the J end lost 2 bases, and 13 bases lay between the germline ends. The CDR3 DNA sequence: TGTGCCAGCAGCCGTTTGACAGGTCAAGAGACCCAGTACTTC. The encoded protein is CASSRLTGQETQYF.

The CDR3 DNA follows: TGTGCCAGCAGTCCTCAAGGACAGGGAAACACCGGGGAGCTGTTTTTT. Protein sequence: CASSPQGQGNTGELFF. The V and J genes are TRBV7-2 and TRBJ2-2; 8 nucleotides line up with TRBD1. Trimming took 6 bases from V and 2 from J; bases not matched to a gene: 8. The germline CDR1 and CDR2 sequences are SGHTA and FQGNSA. The CDR3 runs 16 residues.

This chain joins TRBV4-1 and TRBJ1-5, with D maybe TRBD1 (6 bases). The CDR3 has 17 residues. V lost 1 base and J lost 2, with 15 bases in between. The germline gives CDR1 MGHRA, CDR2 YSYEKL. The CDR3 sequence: CASSQGTGKVRNQPQHF. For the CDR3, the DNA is TGCGCCAGCAGCCAAGGAACAGGGAAGGTGCGCAATCAGCCCCAGCATTTT.

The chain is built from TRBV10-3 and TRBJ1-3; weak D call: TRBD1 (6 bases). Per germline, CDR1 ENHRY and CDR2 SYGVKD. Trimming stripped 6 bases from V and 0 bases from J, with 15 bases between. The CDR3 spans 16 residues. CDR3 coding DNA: TGTGCCATCAGCAAGACAGGCCAAGACTCTGGAAACACCATATATTTT. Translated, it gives CAISKTGQDSGNTIYF.

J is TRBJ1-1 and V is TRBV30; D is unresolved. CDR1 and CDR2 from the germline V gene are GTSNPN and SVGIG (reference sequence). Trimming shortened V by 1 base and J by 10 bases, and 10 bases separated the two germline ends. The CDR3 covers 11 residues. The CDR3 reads CAWSGGPRAFF. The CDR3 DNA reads TGTGCCTGGAGTGGAGGGCCCAGAGCTTTCTTT.

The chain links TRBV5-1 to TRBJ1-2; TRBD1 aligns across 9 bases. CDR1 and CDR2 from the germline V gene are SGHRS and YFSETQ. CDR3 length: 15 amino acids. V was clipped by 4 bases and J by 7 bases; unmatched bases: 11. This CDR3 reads CASSPTTGGAVGYTF. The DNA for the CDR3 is TGCGCCAGCAGCCCTACCACAGGGGGCGCGGTTGGCTACACCTTC.

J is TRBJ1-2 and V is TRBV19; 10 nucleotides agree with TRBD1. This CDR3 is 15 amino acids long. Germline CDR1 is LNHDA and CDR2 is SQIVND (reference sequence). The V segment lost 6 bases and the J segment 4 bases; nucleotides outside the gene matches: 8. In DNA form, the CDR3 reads TGTGCCAGTAGCCCTCCTGACAGGGGGCTCTATGGCTACACCTTC. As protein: CASSPPDRGLYGYTF.

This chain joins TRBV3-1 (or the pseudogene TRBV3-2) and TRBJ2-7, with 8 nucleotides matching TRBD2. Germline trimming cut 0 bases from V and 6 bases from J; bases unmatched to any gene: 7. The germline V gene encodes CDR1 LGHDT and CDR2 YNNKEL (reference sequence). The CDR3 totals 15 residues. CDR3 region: CASSQEYSGAGEQYF. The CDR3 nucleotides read TGTGCCAGCAGCCAAGAGTATAGCGGGGCCGGCGAGCAGTACTTC.

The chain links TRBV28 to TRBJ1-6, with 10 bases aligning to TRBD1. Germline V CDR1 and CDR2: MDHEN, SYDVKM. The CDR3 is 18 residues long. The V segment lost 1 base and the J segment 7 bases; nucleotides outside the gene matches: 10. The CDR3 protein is CASSLYGTGVNGNSPLHF. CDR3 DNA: TGTGCCAGCAGTTTATATGGGACAGGGGTAAATGGAAATTCACCCCTCCACTTT.

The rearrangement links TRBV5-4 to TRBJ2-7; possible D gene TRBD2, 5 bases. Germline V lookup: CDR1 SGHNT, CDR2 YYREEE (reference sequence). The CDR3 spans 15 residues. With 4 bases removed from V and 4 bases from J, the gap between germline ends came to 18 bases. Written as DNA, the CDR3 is TGTGCCAGCAGCCCGGGGAAGGGCAGGCCTTACGAGCAGTACTTC. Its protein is CASSPGKGRPYEQYF.

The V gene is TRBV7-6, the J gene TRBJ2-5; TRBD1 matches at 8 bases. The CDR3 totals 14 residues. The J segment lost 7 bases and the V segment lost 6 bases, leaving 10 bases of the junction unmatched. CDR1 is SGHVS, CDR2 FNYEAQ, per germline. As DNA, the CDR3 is TGTGCCAGCAGTTCGGACAGGGACAAGGGGACCCAGTACTTC. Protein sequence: CASSSDRDKGTQYF. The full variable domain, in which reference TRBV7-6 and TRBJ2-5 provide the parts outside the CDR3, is GAGVSQSPRYKVTKRGQDVALRCDPISGHVSLYWYRQALGQGPEFLTYFNYEAQQDKSGLPNDRFSAERPEGSISTLTIQRTEQRDSAMYRCASSSDRDKGTQYFGPGTRLLVL.

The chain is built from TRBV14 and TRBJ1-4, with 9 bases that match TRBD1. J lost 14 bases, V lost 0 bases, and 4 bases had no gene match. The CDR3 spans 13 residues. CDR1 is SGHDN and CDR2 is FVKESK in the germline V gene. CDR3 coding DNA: TGTGCCAGCAGCCAAGAGCTCACAGGGGGCCTGTTTTTT. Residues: CASSQELTGGLFF. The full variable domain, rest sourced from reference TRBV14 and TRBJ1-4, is EAGVTQFPSHSVIEKGQTVTLRCDPISGHDNLYWYRRVMGKEIKFLLHFVKESKQDESGMPNNRFLAERTGGTYSTLKVQPAELEDSGVYFCASSQELTGGLFFGSGTQLSVL.

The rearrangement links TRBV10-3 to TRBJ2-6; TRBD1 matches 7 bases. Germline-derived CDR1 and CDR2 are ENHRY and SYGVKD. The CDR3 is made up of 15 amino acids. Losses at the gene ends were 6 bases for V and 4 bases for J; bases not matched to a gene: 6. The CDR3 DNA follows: TGTGCCATCAGCCAACAGGGGTTCGGGGCCAACGTCCTGACTTTC. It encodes CAISQQGFGANVLTF.

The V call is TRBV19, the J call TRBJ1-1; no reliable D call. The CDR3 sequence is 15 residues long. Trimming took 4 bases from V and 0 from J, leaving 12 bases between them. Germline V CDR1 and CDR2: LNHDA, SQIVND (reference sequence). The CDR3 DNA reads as TGTGCCAGTAGTACCCCCGGACTGATGAACACTGAAGCTTTCTTT. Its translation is CASSTPGLMNTEAFF.

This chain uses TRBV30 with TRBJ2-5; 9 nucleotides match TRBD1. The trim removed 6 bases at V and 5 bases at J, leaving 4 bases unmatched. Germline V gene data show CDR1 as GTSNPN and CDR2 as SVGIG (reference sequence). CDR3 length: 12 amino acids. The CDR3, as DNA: TGTGCCTGCGGACAGGGGCCGGAGACCCAGTACTTC. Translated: CACGQGPETQYF. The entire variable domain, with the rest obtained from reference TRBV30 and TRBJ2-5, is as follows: SQTIHQWPATLVQPVGSPLSLECTVEGTSNPNLYWYRQAAGRGLQLLFYSVGIGQISSEVPQNLSASRPQDRQFILSSKKLLLSDSGFYLCACGQGPETQYFGPGTRLLVL.

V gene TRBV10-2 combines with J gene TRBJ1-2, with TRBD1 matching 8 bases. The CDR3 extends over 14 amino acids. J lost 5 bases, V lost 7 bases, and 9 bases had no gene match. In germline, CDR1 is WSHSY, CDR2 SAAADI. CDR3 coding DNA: TGCGCCAGCACCATGTCAGGGGGCTGGTATGGCTACACCTTC. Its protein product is CASTMSGGWYGYTF.

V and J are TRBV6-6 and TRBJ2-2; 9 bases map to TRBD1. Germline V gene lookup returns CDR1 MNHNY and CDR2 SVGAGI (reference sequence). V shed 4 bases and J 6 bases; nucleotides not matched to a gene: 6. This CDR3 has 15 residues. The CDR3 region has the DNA TGTGCCAGCAGTTCCCGACAGGGGGGACCCGGGGAGCTGTTTTTT. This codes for CASSSRQGGPGELFF.

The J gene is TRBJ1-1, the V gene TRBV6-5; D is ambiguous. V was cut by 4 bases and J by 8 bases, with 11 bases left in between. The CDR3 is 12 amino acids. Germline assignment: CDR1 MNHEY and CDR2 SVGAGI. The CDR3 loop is CASSSSYLEAFF. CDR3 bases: TGTGCCAGCAGTTCGAGTTACCTAGAAGCTTTCTTT.

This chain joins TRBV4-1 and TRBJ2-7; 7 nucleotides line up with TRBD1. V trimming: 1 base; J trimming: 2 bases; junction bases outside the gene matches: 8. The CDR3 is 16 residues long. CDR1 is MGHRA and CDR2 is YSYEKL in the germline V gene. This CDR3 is CASSQALPGQPYEQYF. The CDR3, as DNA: TGCGCCAGCAGCCAAGCTCTCCCGGGACAGCCCTACGAGCAGTACTTC.

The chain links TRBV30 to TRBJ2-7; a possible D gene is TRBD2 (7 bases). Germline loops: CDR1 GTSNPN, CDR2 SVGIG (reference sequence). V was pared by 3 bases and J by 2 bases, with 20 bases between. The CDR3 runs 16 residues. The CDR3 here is CAWRVAGALMAYEQYF. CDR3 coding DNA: TGTGCCTGGAGGGTTGCGGGGGCCCTGATGGCCTACGAGCAGTACTTC.

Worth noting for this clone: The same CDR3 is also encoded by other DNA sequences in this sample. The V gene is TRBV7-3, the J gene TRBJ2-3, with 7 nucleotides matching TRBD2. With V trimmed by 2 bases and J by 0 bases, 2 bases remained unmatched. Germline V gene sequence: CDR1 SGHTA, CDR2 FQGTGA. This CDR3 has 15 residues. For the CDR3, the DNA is TGTGCCAGCAGCTTACGGGGGGATAGCACAGATACGCAGTATTTT. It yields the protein CASSLRGDSTDTQYF.

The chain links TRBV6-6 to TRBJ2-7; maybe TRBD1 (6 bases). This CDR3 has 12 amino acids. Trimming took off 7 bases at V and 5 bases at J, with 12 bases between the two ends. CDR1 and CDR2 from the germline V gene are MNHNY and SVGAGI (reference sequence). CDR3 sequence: CASNRVGHEQYF. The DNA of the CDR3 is TGTGCCAGCAACAGGGTAGGTCACGAGCAGTACTTC.

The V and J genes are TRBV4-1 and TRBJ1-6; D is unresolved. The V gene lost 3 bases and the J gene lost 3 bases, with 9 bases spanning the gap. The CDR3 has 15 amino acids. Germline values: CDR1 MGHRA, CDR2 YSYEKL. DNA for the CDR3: TGCGCCAGCAGCCACCAGGAAGGCTATAATTCACCCCTCCACTTT. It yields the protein CASSHQEGYNSPLHF.

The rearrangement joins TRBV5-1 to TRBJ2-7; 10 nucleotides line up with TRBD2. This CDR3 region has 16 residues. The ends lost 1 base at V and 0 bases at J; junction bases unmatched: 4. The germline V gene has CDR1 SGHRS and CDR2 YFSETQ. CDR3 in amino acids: CASSLRLAGASYEQYF. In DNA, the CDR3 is TGCGCCAGCAGCTTGCGTCTAGCGGGGGCCTCCTACGAGCAGTACTTC.